A single sample is the source of the 28 T cell receptor beta chains below, sequenced in a study of cytomegalovirus exposure and HLA in healthy donors. The PCR had 60 Vbeta and 13 Jbeta primers. Libraries were prepared by immunoSEQ multiplex PCR; TCRdb keeps only in-frame clonotypes and omits some of them. The profile shows about 160,000 clones, roughly 80% of them singletons. The material sequenced was PBMCs. The receptors stem from a man aged 25 to 40 in good health and CMV-seronegative.

The J gene is TRBJ2-7, the V gene TRBV28; 10 bases are a match to TRBD2. Trimming cost V 5 bases and J 5 bases; bases outside gene matches: 15. Per germline, CDR1 MDHEN and CDR2 SYDVKM. The CDR3 sequence is 17 residues long. The CDR3 loop reads CASSPGLAESKIHEQYF. The CDR3 nucleotides are TGTGCCAGCAGTCCTGGACTAGCGGAGAGCAAGATCCACGAGCAGTACTTC.

This chain links TRBV5-1 with TRBJ1-1; D is ambiguous. Germline CDR1 and CDR2: SGHRS and YFSETQ. CDR3 length: 15 amino acids. V lost 5 bases and J 1 base, leaving 15 bases between the germline ends. The CDR3 DNA follows: TGCGCCAGCAGAAAATTGGAGGGCGGGAACACTGAAGCTTTCTTT. Translated, it gives CASRKLEGGNTEAFF.

The chain recombines TRBV9 with TRBJ1-3; possible D gene TRBD1, 6 bases. V lost 3 bases and J lost 2, with 12 bases in between. The CDR3 spans 15 residues. The germline V gene encodes CDR1 SGDLS and CDR2 YYNGEE. Here the CDR3 DNA reads TGTGCCAGCAGCGACTCTCGGACAGCTGGAAACACCATATATTTT. Translation gives CASSDSRTAGNTIYF.

CDR3 region: CASSLGLAPETQYF. The CDR3 DNA reads TGTGCCAGCAGCTTGGGACTAGCCCCAGAGACCCAGTACTTC. The gene calls are TRBV11-2 and TRBJ2-5; 9 bases align to TRBD2. The CDR3 consists of 14 residues. V dropped 3 bases and J dropped 4; count of bases not matched to a gene: 3. CDR1 SGHAT and CDR2 FQNNGV come from the germline V gene. The variable domain in full, completed from reference TRBV11-2 and TRBJ2-5, reads EAGVAQSPRYKIIEKRQSVAFWCNPISGHATLYWYQQILGQGPKLLIQFQNNGVVDDSQLPKDRFSAERLKGVDSTLKIQPAKLEDSAVYLCASSLGLAPETQYFGPGTRLLVL.

The chain combines TRBV6-4 with TRBJ2-2; D may be TRBD1 (5 bases). This CDR3 is built from 11 residues. Germline loops: CDR1 MRHNA, CDR2 SNTAGT. V dropped 0 bases and J dropped 13 bases, with 6 bases sitting between them. CDR3 loop: CASSDSTGLFF. DNA for the CDR3: TGTGCCAGCAGTGACTCAACAGGGCTGTTTTTT.

The chain links TRBV4-1 to TRBJ2-7; TRBD1 agrees at 11 bases. This CDR3 is 17 amino acids long. The germline CDR1 and CDR2 sequences are MGHRA and YSYEKL. With 4 bases clipped from V and 0 bases from J, the junction kept 8 bases outside the gene matches. Written as DNA, the CDR3 is TGCGCCAGCAGCCGCCGGACAGGGGGCGGGATCTCCTACGAGCAGTACTTC. As protein: CASSRRTGGGISYEQYF.

The chain joins TRBV27 to TRBJ2-1, with TRBD2 identical over 12 bases. The J segment lost 2 bases and the V segment lost 4 bases, leaving 3 bases of the junction unmatched. The CDR3 consists of 16 residues. CDR1 and CDR2 (germline): MNHEY, SMNVEV (reference sequence). The DNA for the CDR3 is TGTGCCAGCAGTTCATGGACTAGCGGGACCTACAATGAGCAGTTCTTC. Translated, it gives CASSSWTSGTYNEQFF.

This clone showed up just a few times. This chain uses TRBV7-9 with TRBJ2-7, with a weak D call TRBD1 (6 bases). V dropped 8 bases and J dropped 2 bases, with 10 bases sitting between them. CDR3 size: 12 residues. Germline V gene data show CDR1 as SEHNR and CDR2 as FQNEAQ (reference sequence). The CDR3 here is CASGTQTYEQYF. The CDR3 DNA reads as TGTGCCAGCGGGACACAGACCTACGAGCAGTACTTC.

The chain is built from TRBV28 and TRBJ1-5; 9 bases map to TRBD1. Germline CDR1 is MDHEN and CDR2 is SYDVKM. J gave up 6 bases and V 6 bases, and 9 bases lay outside the gene matches. This CDR3 contains 15 residues. CDR3 DNA: TGTGCCAGCAGGCTCCGACAGGGGGTCCCTCAGCCCCAGCATTTT. It encodes CASRLRQGVPQPQHF.

This clone turned up a few times. The chain links TRBV27 to TRBJ2-2, with 7 bases identical to TRBD1. Germline-derived CDR1 and CDR2 are MNHEY and SMNVEV (reference sequence). The J segment lost 9 bases and the V segment lost 6 bases, leaving 1 base of the junction unmatched. This CDR3 region has 11 residues. The CDR3 spells CASRQGWELFF. The CDR3 bases are TGTGCCAGCAGACAGGGGTGGGAGCTGTTTTTT.

The J gene is TRBJ2-1, the V gene TRBV7-3; the match to TRBD2 covers 7 bases. This CDR3 has 15 amino acids. In germline, CDR1 is SGHTA, CDR2 FQGTGA. V dropped 2 bases and J dropped 5; count of bases not matched to a gene: 6. CDR3 amino acids: CASSLGLAADNEQFF. The CDR3 DNA reads TGTGCCAGCAGCTTAGGGCTAGCGGCGGACAATGAGCAGTTCTTC.

A single count supports this clone. The chain links TRBV7-3 to TRBJ2-3; D is unresolved. Deletions cut 5 bases from V and 5 bases from J, with 8 bases between. The CDR3 spans 12 residues. Germline V gives CDR1 SGHTA, CDR2 FQGTGA. DNA for the CDR3: TGTGCCAGCAGCCTCTACGGAGATACGCAGTATTTT. As protein: CASSLYGDTQYF.

Comment on this clone: Other DNA sequences of this sample code for an identical CDR3. The J gene is TRBJ2-7, the V gene TRBV6-5; possible D gene TRBD2, 5 bases. Trimming took off 5 bases at V and 5 bases at J, with 7 bases between the two ends. CDR1 and CDR2 from the germline V gene are MNHEY and SVGAGI. CDR3 length: 11 residues. CDR3 amino acids: CASSTGDEQYF. The DNA of the CDR3 is TGTGCCAGCAGTACCGGGGACGAGCAGTACTTC.

The J gene is TRBJ2-7, the V gene TRBV5-1; the match to TRBD1 covers 8 bases. V was clipped by 2 bases and J by 2 bases; unmatched bases: 6. CDR3 length: 15 residues. The V gene's germline CDR1 is SGHRS and CDR2 YFSETQ. CDR3 in amino acids: CASSLTGTGTYEQYF. CDR3 in DNA: TGCGCCAGCAGCTTAACCGGGACAGGCACCTACGAGCAGTACTTC. The full variable domain, its missing parts supplied by reference TRBV5-1 and TRBJ2-7, is KAGVTQTPRYLIKTRGQQVTLSCSPISGHRSVSWYQQTPGQGLQFLFEYFSETQRNKGNFPGRFSGRQFSNSRSEMNVSTLELGDSALYLCASSLTGTGTYEQYFGPGTRLTVT.

The chain recombines TRBV5-1 with TRBJ1-2; D not resolved. Trimming left V 7 bases short and J 4 bases short, with 20 bases between. Germline V lookup: CDR1 SGHRS, CDR2 YFSETQ. CDR3 length: 15 residues. This chain's CDR3 is CASYPQASSVYGYTF. CDR3 sequence (DNA): TGCGCCAGCTACCCCCAAGCGAGTTCGGTCTATGGCTACACCTTC.

This clone was detected a few times. This rearrangement joins TRBV27 to TRBJ2-1; 13 bases match TRBD2. The CDR3 covers 17 residues. Losses at the gene ends were 2 bases for V and 10 bases for J; bases not matched to a gene: 11. Germline V lookup: CDR1 MNHEY, CDR2 SMNVEV (reference sequence). CDR3 nucleotide sequence: TGTGCCAGCAGTTTAACAAATCGACTAGCGGGAGGTCAAGAGCAGTTCTTC. Translation: CASSLTNRLAGGQEQFF.

CDR3 in DNA: TGTGCCAGCAGCCTCGCCACAGGGAACCTTGAGACCCAGTACTTC. Translation: CASSLATGNLETQYF. V gene TRBV11-2 combines with J gene TRBJ2-5; possibly TRBD1 for D (6 bases). The CDR3 runs to 15 residues. CDR1 is SGHAT and CDR2 is FQNNGV in the germline V gene. Deletions cut 5 bases from V and 5 bases from J, with 18 bases between.

This clone was counted only a few times. V and J are TRBV5-1 and TRBJ2-3, with TRBD2 identical over 9 bases. The CDR3 runs to 14 residues. Per germline, CDR1 SGHRS and CDR2 YFSETQ. V dropped 2 bases and J dropped 4; count of bases not matched to a gene: 2. CDR3 nucleotide sequence: TGCGCCAGCAGCTTACTAGCGGGCCCAGATACGCAGTATTTT. Residues: CASSLLAGPDTQYF.

This clone was seen only a few times. V gene TRBV5-4 combines with J gene TRBJ2-1; the D gene is possibly TRBD2 (6 bases). The CDR3 runs 16 residues. V was trimmed by 0 bases and J by 7 bases, leaving 17 bases between them. The V gene's germline CDR1 is SGHNT and CDR2 YYREEE (reference sequence). CDR3: CASSLEVGRTGNEQFF. The CDR3 DNA is TGTGCCAGCAGCTTGGAAGTTGGGAGGACGGGGAATGAGCAGTTCTTC.

The V and J genes are TRBV29-1 and TRBJ2-6, with D possibly being TRBD2 (6 bases). V dropped 3 bases and J dropped 0 bases, with 6 bases sitting between them. This CDR3 region has 14 residues. Looked up from germline, CDR1 is SQVTM and CDR2 is ANQGSEA. The CDR3 DNA reads as TGCAGCGTTGACGGGAGCTCTGGGGCCAACGTCCTGACTTTC. This codes for CSVDGSSGANVLTF.

The CDR3: CASSSSSGASYNEQFF. In DNA form, the CDR3 reads TGTGCCAGCAGCTCCTCTAGCGGGGCTTCCTACAATGAGCAGTTCTTC. The V gene is TRBV11-3, the J gene TRBJ2-1, with 9 bases aligning to TRBD2. Trimming removed 4 bases from V and 1 base from J; junction bases left unmatched: 5. Germline V gene data show CDR1 as SGHNT and CDR2 as YENEEA. This CDR3 has 16 amino acids.

The V and J genes are TRBV4-1 and TRBJ2-3, with 7 bases that match TRBD1. The junction had 3 bases not matched to a gene; V was cut back by 4 bases and J by 5 bases. CDR3 size: 13 residues. The germline V gene encodes CDR1 MGHRA and CDR2 YSYEKL. The CDR3 DNA is TGCGCCAGCAGCCGACAGGGAATAGATACGCAGTATTTT. Translation: CASSRQGIDTQYF.

The CDR3 protein is CASSFPRQNTEAFF. The CDR3 coding sequence is TGTGCCAGCAGCTTTCCGAGACAGAACACTGAAGCTTTCTTT. The rearrangement links TRBV7-2 to TRBJ1-1; D unclear. CDR3 length: 14 amino acids. Germline V gene lookup returns CDR1 SGHTA and CDR2 FQGNSA. Trimming took off 3 bases at V and 1 base at J, with 9 bases between the two ends.

The rearrangement uses TRBV7-8 and TRBJ2-2, with D possibly TRBD1 on 5 matching bases. V lost 5 bases and J 7 bases, leaving 11 bases between the germline ends. The CDR3 sequence is 13 residues long. CDR1 SGHVS and CDR2 FQNEAQ come from the germline V gene. CDR3 sequence reads: CASSLQENGELFF. DNA for the CDR3: TGTGCCAGCAGCCTACAGGAAAACGGGGAGCTGTTTTTT.

The chain combines TRBV9 with TRBJ2-7; no clear D gene. Germline CDR1 is SGDLS and CDR2 is YYNGEE. CDR3 length: 14 amino acids. The V end was cut by 2 bases, the J end by 4 bases, with 13 bases between. The CDR3 sequence: CASSVEALSYEQYF. CDR3 coding DNA: TGTGCCAGCAGCGTTGAAGCTTTATCGTACGAGCAGTACTTC.

V and J are TRBV7-9 and TRBJ1-3, with TRBD1 as a possible D gene (6 bases). The V end lost 5 bases, the J end lost 2 bases, and 13 bases lay between the germline ends. This CDR3 spans 15 amino acids. Looked up from germline, CDR1 is SEHNR and CDR2 is FQNEAQ (reference sequence). In DNA form, the CDR3 reads TGTGCCAGCAGCCCGCGACAGGAAACTGGAAACACCATATATTTT. Its translation is CASSPRQETGNTIYF.

The rearrangement links TRBV11-2 to TRBJ2-7; D is perhaps TRBD2 (5 bases). The V and J ends lost 1 base and 3 bases respectively, with 10 bases between them. This CDR3 has 14 residues. Germline V lookup: CDR1 SGHAT, CDR2 FQNNGV. The CDR3 region is CASSLAGKYYEQYF. In DNA form, the CDR3 reads TGTGCCAGCAGCTTAGCGGGAAAGTACTACGAGCAGTACTTC.

This CDR3 is CAISGRTFTEAFF. In DNA, the CDR3 is TGTGCCATCAGTGGGAGGACGTTCACTGAAGCTTTCTTT. V usage is TRBV10-3 and J usage is TRBJ1-1; no reliable D call. Trimming removed 4 bases from V and 4 bases from J, with 10 bases in between. Germline lookup yields CDR1 ENHRY and CDR2 SYGVKD. CDR3 length equals 13 residues.